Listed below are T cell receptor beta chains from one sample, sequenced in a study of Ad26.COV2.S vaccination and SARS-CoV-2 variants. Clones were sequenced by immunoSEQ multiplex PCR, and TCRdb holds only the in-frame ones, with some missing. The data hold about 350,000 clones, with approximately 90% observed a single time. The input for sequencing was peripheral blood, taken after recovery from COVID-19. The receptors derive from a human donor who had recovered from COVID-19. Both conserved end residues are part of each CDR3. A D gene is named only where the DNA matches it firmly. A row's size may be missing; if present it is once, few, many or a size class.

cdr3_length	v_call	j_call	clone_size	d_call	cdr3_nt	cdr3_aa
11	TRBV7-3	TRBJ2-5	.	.	TGTGCCAGCAGCTTAGACGAGACCCAGTACTTC	CASSLDETQYF
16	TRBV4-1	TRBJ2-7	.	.	TGCGCCAGCAGCCAAGATCGTTCCCTCGTCACCTACGAGCAGTACTTC	CASSQDRSLVTYEQYF
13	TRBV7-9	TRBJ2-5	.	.	TGTGCCAGCAGCTTAGTCGGTGAAGAGACCCAGTACTTC	CASSLVGEETQYF
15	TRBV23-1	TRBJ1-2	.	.	TGCGCCAGCGTTGAGGGGGAAAATCGGGGTGGTGGCTACACCTTC	CASVEGENRGGGYTF
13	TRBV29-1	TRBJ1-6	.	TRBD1	TGCAGCGTTGGACAGGGGTCCAATTCACCCCTCCACTTT	CSVGQGSNSPLHF
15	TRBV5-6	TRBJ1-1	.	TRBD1	TGTGCCAGCAGCTACGGACAGGGGATGAACACTGAAGCTTTCTTT	CASSYGQGMNTEAFF
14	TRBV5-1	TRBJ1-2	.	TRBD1	TGCGCCAGCAGGAGGGAGGGACAGGAACAGGGCTACACCTTC	CASRREGQEQGYTF
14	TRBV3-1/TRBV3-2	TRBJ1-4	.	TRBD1	TGTGCCAGCAGCCAAAGGCAGGGGGCGGAAAAACTGTTTTTT	CASSQRQGAEKLFF
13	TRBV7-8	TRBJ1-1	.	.	TGTGCCAGCAGCTTGGGAATGAACACTGAAGCTTTCTTT	CASSLGMNTEAFF
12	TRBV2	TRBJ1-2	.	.	TGTGCCAGCAGCGACCAGGGATATGGCTACACCTTC	CASSDQGYGYTF
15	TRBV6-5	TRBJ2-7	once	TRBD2	TGTGCCAGCAGCTTCTTGCGGGGGGGAGCCTACGAGCAGTACTTC	CASSFLRGGAYEQYF
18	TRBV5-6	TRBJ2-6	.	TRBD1	TGTGCCAGCAGCTGGTGGGGACAGGGAGCCCCTGGGGCCAACGTCCTGACTTTC	CASSWWGQGAPGANVLTF
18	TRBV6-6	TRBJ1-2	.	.	TGTGCCAGCAGTCGTCTAGTAAGGTCCACGGCCACTAAGTATGGCTACACCTTC	CASSRLVRSTATKYGYTF
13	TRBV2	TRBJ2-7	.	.	TGTGCCGCCGACAGGGGTGGGGGGGACGAGCAGTACTTC	CAADRGGGDEQYF
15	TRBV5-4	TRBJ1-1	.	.	TGTGCCAGCAGCTTGGATTTGACAGTACGAACTGAAGCTTTCTTT	CASSLDLTVRTEAFF
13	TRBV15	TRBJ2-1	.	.	TGTGCCACCAGCAGAGATTTAGGGGGTGAGCAGTTCTTC	CATSRDLGGEQFF
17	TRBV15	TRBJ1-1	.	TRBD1	TGTGCCACCAGCAGAGGCGGGACAGGGCGGGGGAGGACTGAAGCTTTCTTT	CATSRGGTGRGRTEAFF
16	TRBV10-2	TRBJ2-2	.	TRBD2	TGCGCCAGCCTGCCGTCTCGGGGGGCGAACACCGGGGAGCTGTTTTTT	CASLPSRGANTGELFF
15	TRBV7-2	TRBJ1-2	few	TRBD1	TGTGCCAGCAGCCCCGGGACAGGCTTTTTCTATGGCTACACCTTC	CASSPGTGFFYGYTF
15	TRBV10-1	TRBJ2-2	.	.	TGCGCCAGCAGTGAGCGGGGAGATTTCACCGGGGAGCTGTTTTTT	CASSERGDFTGELFF
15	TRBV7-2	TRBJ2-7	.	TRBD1	TGTGCCAGCAGCCATTCCGGGACAGGTTCCTACGAGCAGTACTTC	CASSHSGTGSYEQYF
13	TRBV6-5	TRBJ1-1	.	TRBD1	TGTGCCAGTGTCGACAGGGCGAACACTGAAGCTTTCTTT	CASVDRANTEAFF
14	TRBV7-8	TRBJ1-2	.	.	TGTGCCAGCAGCTTGGATACAGGGATCAGCGGCTACACCTTC	CASSLDTGISGYTF
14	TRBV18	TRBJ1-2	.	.	TGTGCCAGCTCACCGGAATCCCTCGGAGCTGGCTACACCTTC	CASSPESLGAGYTF
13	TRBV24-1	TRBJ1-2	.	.	TGTGCCACCAGTGAGGAGGGTGGGTATGGCTACACCTTC	CATSEEGGYGYTF
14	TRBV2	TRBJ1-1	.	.	TGTGCCAGAACAGACAGTGGGTTCGGCACTGAAGCTTTCTTT	CARTDSGFGTEAFF
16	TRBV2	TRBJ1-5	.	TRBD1	TGTGCCAGCAGATTAACAGGGGGTAATAGCAATCAGCCCCAGCATTTT	CASRLTGGNSNQPQHF
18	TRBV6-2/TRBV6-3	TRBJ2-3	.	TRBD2	TGTGCCAGCAGCTTCCGGACTAGCGGGGGCCATAGCACAGATACGCAGTATTTT	CASSFRTSGGHSTDTQYF
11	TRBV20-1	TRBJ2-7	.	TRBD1	TGCAGTGCCTCCCTGGGGACAGGGTATAAATTC	CSASLGTGYKF
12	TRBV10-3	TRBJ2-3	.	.	TGTGCCATCAGTGAGTCCGCAGATACGCAGTATTTT	CAISESADTQYF
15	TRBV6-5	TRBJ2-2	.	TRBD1	TGTGCCAGCAGTAGGGGACAGGCGGACACCGGGGAGCTGTTTTTT	CASSRGQADTGELFF
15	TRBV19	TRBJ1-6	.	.	TGTGCCAGTACCCCCAGGGTTCGTAATAATTCACCCCTCCACTTT	CASTPRVRNNSPLHF
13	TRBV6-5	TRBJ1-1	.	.	TGTGCCAGCAGTTACGGGGGGGTTTCTGAAGCTTTCTTT	CASSYGGVSEAFF
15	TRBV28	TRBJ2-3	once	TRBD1	TGTGCCAGCAGTCCCCACAGGGGGCGCACCGATACGCAGTATTTT	CASSPHRGRTDTQYF
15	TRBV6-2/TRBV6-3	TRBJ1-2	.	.	TGTGCCAGCAGTTACTCGGAAGGGCTGGGCTATGGCTACACCTTC	CASSYSEGLGYGYTF
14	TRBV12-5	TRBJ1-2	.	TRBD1	TGTGCTAGTGGTTTGCCAGGGGGGGTCTATGGCTACACCTTC	CASGLPGGVYGYTF
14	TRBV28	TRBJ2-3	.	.	TGTGCCAGCAGGAAAGGCAAATCAGCAGATACGCAGTATTTT	CASRKGKSADTQYF
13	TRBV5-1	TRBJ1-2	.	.	TGCGCCAGCAGCTTGGGAGGGGACTATGGCTACACCTTC	CASSLGGDYGYTF
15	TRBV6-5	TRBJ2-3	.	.	TGTGCCAGCAGCCAAAGTGGGGGCAACACAGATACGCAGTATTTT	CASSQSGGNTDTQYF
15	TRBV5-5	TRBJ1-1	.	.	TGTGCCAGCAGCTTGGAGGGCAGGGTGAACACTGAAGCTTTCTTT	CASSLEGRVNTEAFF
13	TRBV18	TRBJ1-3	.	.	TGTGCCAGCTCACAACTCTCTGGAAACACCATATATTTT	CASSQLSGNTIYF
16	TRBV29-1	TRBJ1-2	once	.	TGCAGCGTTGAATCCAGGGAAGAGAGGGCCAACTATGGCTACACCTTC	CSVESREERANYGYTF
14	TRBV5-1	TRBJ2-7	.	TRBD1	TGCGCCAGCAGCTGGACAGGGACGACCTACGAGCAGTACTTC	CASSWTGTTYEQYF